These 26 T cell receptor beta chains share one sample of origin, sequenced in a study of vaccination and CD4 T cells after COVID-19. Their target antigens are unknown. Time point defined: late sampling 161 to 241 days after vaccination in a few convalescent patients. Regarding treatment: approximately 9-day PBMC culture with coronavirus spike peptide pools or control peptides (ViraFEST assay). The Oncomine TCR Beta short-read assay was applied to DNA of cultured CD4+ T cells. TCRdb fed the PCR reads into MiXCR, producing one record per CDR3 protein. The profile covers some 24,000 distinct CDR3 sequences, with under 50% appearing a single time and around 4.1% taken by the ten largest. The sequencing here drew on CD4+ T cells from blood, cultured in vitro, taken about 7 months after SARS-CoV-2 vaccination. The receptor set was obtained from a human donor who had recovered from COVID-19.

Only a few counts were recorded for this clonotype. The J gene is TRBJ2-5, the V gene TRBV6-2 or TRBV6-3, with 9 bases identical to TRBD2. Germline CDR1 is MNHEY and CDR2 is SVGEGT. This CDR3 region has 16 residues. The J segment lost 4 bases and the V segment lost 0 bases, leaving 6 bases of the junction unmatched. The CDR3 bases are TGTGCCAGCAGTTACTCCTTAGCGGGAGTAGGAGAGACCCAGTACTTC. It is translated as CASSYSLAGVGETQYF.

The chain combines TRBV7-9 with TRBJ2-7; 8 nucleotides line up with TRBD1. V lost 5 bases, J lost 5 bases, and 5 bases stayed unmatched. This CDR3 region has 13 residues. Germline-derived CDR1 and CDR2 are SEHNR and FQNEAQ (reference sequence). The CDR3 protein is CASSPTGDDEQYF. Written as DNA, the CDR3 is TGTGCCAGCAGCCCGACAGGGGACGACGAGCAGTACTTC. The full variable domain, completed using reference TRBV7-9 and TRBJ2-7, is DTGVSQNPRHKITKRGQNVTFRCDPISEHNRLYWYRQTLGQGPEFLTYFQNEAQLEKSRLLSDRFSAERPKGSFSTLEIQRTEQGDSAMYLCASSPTGDDEQYFGPGTRLTVT.

The CDR3: CASSPNQETQYF. The DNA for the CDR3 is TGTGCCAGCTCACCAAATCAAGAGACCCAGTACTTC. The rearrangement joins TRBV18 to TRBJ2-5, with unresolved D. The CDR3 runs 12 residues. Germline V lookup: CDR1 KGHSH, CDR2 LQKENI. The ends were cut back, 2 bases at V and 2 bases at J, with 3 bases in the middle. The variable domain in full, with the rest retrieved from reference TRBV18 and TRBJ2-5, is NAGVMQNPRHLVRRRGQEARLRCSPMKGHSHVYWYRQLPEEGLKFMVYLQKENIIDESGMPKERFSAEFPKEGPSILRIQQVVRGDSAAYFCASSPNQETQYFGPGTRLLVL.

This clonotype was detected a few times. This sequence joins TRBV20-1 and TRBJ2-7, with D perhaps TRBD2 (7 bases). The CDR3 is 14 amino acids. Trimming pared 5 bases from V and 2 bases from J, leaving 16 bases between. Per the germline V gene, CDR1 is DFQATT and CDR2 is SNEGSKA (reference sequence). The CDR3 nucleotides are TGCAGTGCTGGAGGGGGGGCGCAACCCTACGAGCAGTACTTC. Translation gives CSAGGGAQPYEQYF.

The V call is TRBV6-1, the J call TRBJ1-5, with TRBD1 identical over 7 bases. The CDR3 has 15 residues. Germline lookup yields CDR1 MNHNS and CDR2 SASEGT. V shed 7 bases, J shed 3 bases, and the junction held 9 bases outside the gene matches. Here the CDR3 DNA reads TGTGCCAGCAACATAGGGACAGCTAACAATCAGCCCCAGCATTTT. This translates into CASNIGTANNQPQHF.

There are a few counts of this clonotype. The chain carries TRBV15 and TRBJ1-6; 7 nucleotides match TRBD1. The V and J ends lost 5 bases and 7 bases, in that order; junction bases with no gene match: 8. Germline V gene sequence: CDR1 LNHNV, CDR2 YYDKDF (reference sequence). The CDR3 has 15 amino acids. In nucleotides, the CDR3 is TGTGCCACCAGCGGAAGACAGGGTTTGAATTCACCCCTCCACTTT. This gives the protein CATSGRQGLNSPLHF.

The V and J genes are TRBV2 and TRBJ1-6; D is unclear. The CDR3 spans 15 residues. Germline V lookup: CDR1 SNHLY, CDR2 FYNNEI. Trimming took off 1 base at V and 7 bases at J, with 11 bases between the two ends. The CDR3 nucleotides read TGTGCCAGCAGTGAAGTTGGCTACCGGAATTCACCCCTCCACTTT. Translated, it gives CASSEVGYRNSPLHF.

In its sample, this clonotype was seen once. This chain joins TRBV20-1 and TRBJ2-7; 8 nucleotides match TRBD1. V was pared by 3 bases and J by 2 bases, with 3 bases of the junction left unmatched. Per the germline V gene, CDR1 is DFQATT and CDR2 is SNEGSKA (reference sequence). This CDR3 has 13 residues. CDR3 residues: CSASQGAAYEQYF. The DNA of the CDR3 is TGCAGTGCTAGTCAGGGGGCAGCCTACGAGCAGTACTTC.

The chain combines TRBV20-1 with TRBJ2-5; 9 bases align to TRBD2. The CDR3 totals 15 residues. V gave up 5 bases and J gave up 3 bases; unmatched junction bases: 10. Germline-derived CDR1 and CDR2 are DFQATT and SNEGSKA (reference sequence). The CDR3 DNA reads as TGCAGTGCTTACCCGGGACTAGCTCTAAAAGAGACCCAGTACTTC. It specifies CSAYPGLALKETQYF.

The chain uses TRBV28 and TRBJ2-7; unclear D gene. This CDR3 region has 14 residues. The V end was cut by 6 bases, the J end by 2 bases, with 14 bases between. The germline CDR1 and CDR2 sequences are MDHEN and SYDVKM. The DNA for the CDR3 is TGTGCCAGCAGGCGCCGCATACGAACCTACGAGCAGTACTTC. Residues: CASRRRIRTYEQYF. The full variable domain, with the rest looked up from reference TRBV28 and TRBJ2-7, is DVKVTQSSRYLVKRTGEKVFLECVQDMDHENMFWYRQDPGLGLRLIYFSYDVKMKEKGDIPEGYSVSREKKERFSLILESASTNQTSMYLCASRRRIRTYEQYFGPGTRLTVT.

This clonotype was picked up a small number of times. This rearrangement joins TRBV20-1 to TRBJ2-1; 10 positions agree with TRBD2. V was pared by 7 bases and J by 8 bases, with 8 bases of the junction left unmatched. The CDR3 sequence is 13 residues long. From germline, CDR1 is DFQATT and CDR2 SNEGSKA (reference sequence). In DNA form, the CDR3 reads TGCAGTGTTGCCGGGACTAGCGTGGATGAGCAGTTCTTC. Residues: CSVAGTSVDEQFF.

The rearrangement uses TRBV20-1 and TRBJ1-2, with unresolved D. The CDR3 extends over 14 amino acids. Germline V gene lookup returns CDR1 DFQATT and CDR2 SNEGSKA (reference sequence). V lost 2 bases to trimming and J lost 0 bases, with 10 bases between them. The CDR3 DNA reads as TGCAGTGCTAGATCGGACCGAGCTAACTATGGCTACACCTTC. Translated: CSARSDRANYGYTF.

The J gene is TRBJ1-5, the V gene TRBV20-1; 7 bases fit TRBD1. Germline CDR1 reads DFQATT; CDR2 reads SNEGSKA (reference sequence). V shed 5 bases, J shed 4 bases, and the junction held 8 bases outside the gene matches. This CDR3 region has 14 residues. The CDR3 nucleotides read TGCAGTGCTGGCGGGACAGCACCAAATCAGCCCCAGCATTTT. Translated: CSAGGTAPNQPQHF.

The chain employs TRBV6-5 and TRBJ2-1; 8 bases align to TRBD1. This CDR3 comprises 13 residues. Germline V gene sequence: CDR1 MNHEY, CDR2 SVGAGI. After removal of 2 bases from V and 15 bases from J, the junction contained 9 bases not matched to a gene. CDR3 sequence reads: CASSYLQGGQGFF. CDR3 coding DNA: TGTGCCAGCAGTTACCTACAGGGAGGACAGGGGTTCTTC.

The rearrangement joins TRBV20-1 to TRBJ2-1; 10 positions agree with TRBD2. After removal of 3 bases from V and 9 bases from J, the junction contained 11 bases not matched to a gene. Germline CDR1 and CDR2: DFQATT and SNEGSKA (reference sequence). CDR3 length: 15 residues. CDR3 in amino acids: CSASGSLAGEVEQFF. In DNA form, the CDR3 reads TGCAGTGCTAGTGGATCCCTAGCGGGAGAGGTTGAGCAGTTCTTC.

This rearrangement joins TRBV7-8 to TRBJ2-3, with 10 bases that match TRBD2. The CDR3 has 17 amino acids. Germline trimming cut 3 bases from V and 3 bases from J; bases unmatched to any gene: 9. Germline V CDR1 and CDR2: SGHVS, FQNEAQ. CDR3 sequence (DNA): TGTGCCAGCAGCTTCGCGTCACCGGGACTAGCGACAGATACGCAGTATTTT. Translating gives CASSFASPGLATDTQYF.

The chain combines TRBV28 with TRBJ1-1, with no clear D. The CDR3 extends over 14 amino acids. Germline CDR1 is MDHEN and CDR2 is SYDVKM. Trimming removed 7 bases at V and 8 bases at J, with 20 bases between. This CDR3 is CASTLLGQYSEAFF. Written as DNA, the CDR3 is TGTGCCAGCACCCTCCTCGGCCAGTACAGCGAAGCTTTCTTT.

This clonotype is medium-sized. The V gene is TRBV27, the J gene TRBJ2-6; no firm D call. The V and J ends lost 1 base and 0 bases respectively, with 4 bases between them. The CDR3 contains 15 residues. Germline V gives CDR1 MNHEY, CDR2 SMNVEV (reference sequence). Written as DNA, the CDR3 is TGTGCCAGCAGTTTATTGTACTCTGGGGCCAACGTCCTGACTTTC. Protein: CASSLLYSGANVLTF.

This chain connects TRBV6-1 to TRBJ2-3; maybe TRBD1 (6 bases). The V end lost 6 bases, the J end lost 0 bases, and 10 bases lay between the germline ends. In germline, CDR1 is MNHNS, CDR2 SASEGT. This CDR3 region has 14 residues. The CDR3, as DNA: TGTGCCAGCAGAGAGACAGGTAGCACAGATACGCAGTATTTT. It specifies CASRETGSTDTQYF.

This clonotype was seen a few times. The chain is built from TRBV7-2 and TRBJ1-2; the D gene is possibly TRBD1 (6 bases). Trimming stripped 2 bases from V and 2 bases from J, with 12 bases between. The CDR3 length is 15 residues. Germline V lookup: CDR1 SGHTA, CDR2 FQGNSA. The CDR3 nucleotides read TGTGCCAGCAGCTTAAAAGGGACATCAAACTATGGCTACACCTTC. Translating gives CASSLKGTSNYGYTF.

The V gene is TRBV7-2, the J gene TRBJ2-1, with TRBD2 matching 9 bases. After removal of 5 bases from V and 7 bases from J, the junction contained 15 bases not matched to a gene. Germline V gene data show CDR1 as SGHTA and CDR2 as FQGNSA. The CDR3 totals 17 residues. The CDR3: CASSPDTGSREGNEQFF. CDR3 coding DNA: TGTGCCAGCAGCCCTGACACAGGTTCGCGGGAGGGAAATGAGCAGTTCTTC.

The chain links TRBV4-3 to TRBJ2-3; no definite D call. The CDR3 consists of 13 residues. The ends were cut back, 0 bases at V and 7 bases at J, with 8 bases in the middle. Germline loops: CDR1 LGHNA, CDR2 YSLEER. DNA for the CDR3: TGCGCCAGCAGCCAAGAGGGTCTAAATACGCAGTATTTT. Residues: CASSQEGLNTQYF.

The V and J genes are TRBV6-1 and TRBJ1-6; 7 bases agree with TRBD1. CDR3 length: 14 residues. J gave up 9 bases and V 6 bases, and 8 bases lay outside the gene matches. Germline CDR1 is MNHNS and CDR2 is SASEGT. CDR3 region: CASSINRGASPLHF. Written as DNA, the CDR3 is TGTGCCAGCAGCATAAACAGGGGAGCTTCACCCCTCCACTTT.

The CDR3 loop reads CASSLSFQTMGFNEQFF. In DNA, the CDR3 is TGTGCCAGCAGCTTATCATTCCAGACGATGGGTTTCAATGAGCAGTTCTTC. V and J are TRBV7-6 and TRBJ2-1; D unresolved. With 2 bases removed from V and 6 bases from J, the gap between germline ends came to 20 bases. Germline V gives CDR1 SGHVS, CDR2 FNYEAQ. The CDR3 consists of 17 residues.

This clonotype was counted once. The chain recombines TRBV6-1 with TRBJ1-5, with 8 bases identical to TRBD1. J gave up 6 bases and V 2 bases, and 12 bases lay outside the gene matches. CDR3 size: 17 residues. Germline V CDR1 and CDR2: MNHNS, SASEGT. This CDR3 reads CASSERQGAMGTQPQHF. The CDR3, as DNA: TGTGCCAGCAGTGAACGTCAGGGGGCGATGGGGACTCAGCCCCAGCATTTT.

The chain is built from TRBV7-9 and TRBJ2-7; 9 bases map to TRBD2. The CDR3 is 19 amino acids. V shed 8 bases and J 6 bases; nucleotides not matched to a gene: 26. CDR1 SEHNR and CDR2 FQNEAQ come from the germline V gene (reference sequence). The CDR3 DNA follows: TGTGCCAGCGCGTTCGGGGGGCGACTAGCGGAACGCCCGTCTGGCGAGCAGTACTTC. Translated: CASAFGGRLAERPSGEQYF.